Below are 14 T cell receptor beta chains sequenced from a single sample in a study of blood T cell repertoires in COVID-19. Produced via immunoSEQ multiplex PCR; TCRdb's table is partial and in-frame only. The data hold 270,000 or so clones, with roughly 86% observed a single time. The material sequenced was PBMCs or T cells enriched from blood (not recorded which). These receptors originate from a woman under 30 who had recovered from COVID-19.

The chain carries TRBV12-3 or TRBV12-4 and TRBJ1-5; D is undetermined. The CDR3 contains 13 residues. V was shortened by 10 bases and J by 1 base, with 11 bases between the two germline ends. The CDR3 DNA follows: TGTGCCACGCGACGGCGGAGCAATCAGCCCCAGCATTTT. Its translation is CATRRRSNQPQHF.

The CDR3 protein is CATSNYRLADFFYTSTDTQYF. As DNA, the CDR3 is TGTGCCACCAGCAACTATCGACTAGCGGACTTCTTTTATACTAGCACAGATACGCAGTATTTT. This chain joins TRBV15 and TRBJ2-3; 9 positions match TRBD2. The germline V gene encodes CDR1 LNHNV and CDR2 YYDKDF (reference sequence). The V gene end was trimmed by 4 bases and the J gene end by 0 bases; junction bases not matched to a gene: 20. The CDR3 is made up of 21 amino acids.

The chain carries TRBV19 and TRBJ2-3; TRBD1 matches 8 bases. The CDR3 runs to 16 residues. V was clipped by 6 bases and J by 1 base; unmatched bases: 9. Per germline, CDR1 LNHDA and CDR2 SQIVND (reference sequence). CDR3 nucleotides: TGTGCCAGTAGCACTCAGACAGGGGTTGGCACAGATACGCAGTATTTT. Translating gives CASSTQTGVGTDTQYF.

This clone was seen a few times. The chain carries TRBV27 and TRBJ1-1; D remains ambiguous. The CDR3 is made up of 13 amino acids. The V and J ends lost 6 bases and 4 bases respectively, with 12 bases between them. Germline CDR1 reads MNHEY; CDR2 reads SMNVEV (reference sequence). The CDR3 nucleotides read TGTGCCAGCAGACGCGACTTGGGCACTGAAGCTTTCTTT. Translated: CASRRDLGTEAFF.

The chain joins TRBV27 to TRBJ1-1; TRBD1 aligns across 10 bases. After removal of 3 bases from V and 3 bases from J, the junction contained 7 bases not matched to a gene. The CDR3 loop spans 16 amino acids. Germline lookup yields CDR1 MNHEY and CDR2 SMNVEV (reference sequence). The CDR3, as DNA: TGTGCCAGCAGTTTGACAGGGGGCGCGATGGACACTGAAGCTTTCTTT. This translates into CASSLTGGAMDTEAFF.

In its sample, this clone was seen once. The chain uses TRBV5-1 and TRBJ2-7; weak D call: TRBD2 (6 bases). Germline V gene sequence: CDR1 SGHRS, CDR2 YFSETQ. This CDR3 spans 14 amino acids. V lost 2 bases to trimming and J lost 3 bases, with 12 bases between them. CDR3: CASSLTGTGYEQYF. Here the CDR3 DNA reads TGCGCCAGCAGCTTAACCGGGACTGGCTACGAGCAGTACTTC.

This chain links TRBV27 with TRBJ1-6; D unresolved. The CDR3 totals 12 residues. The V gene's germline CDR1 is MNHEY and CDR2 SMNVEV (reference sequence). V was trimmed by 10 bases and J by 6 bases, leaving 10 bases between them. The chain's CDR3 is CATKTVNSPLHF. The CDR3 nucleotides read TGTGCCACCAAAACTGTTAATTCACCCCTCCACTTT.

The rearrangement joins TRBV4-1 to TRBJ1-4; D uncertain. V was pared by 6 bases and J by 3 bases, with 5 bases between. Per the germline V gene, CDR1 is MGHRA and CDR2 is YSYEKL. The CDR3 spans 12 residues. The CDR3: CASRRANEKLFF. DNA of the CDR3: TGCGCCAGCAGACGGGCTAATGAAAAACTGTTTTTT.

The V gene is TRBV10-3, the J gene TRBJ1-2; TRBD1 might be the D (5 bases). CDR3 length: 15 amino acids. From germline, CDR1 is ENHRY and CDR2 SYGVKD. Deletions cut 5 bases from V and 6 bases from J, with 19 bases between. CDR3 residues: CAISKKDGTGDGYTF. DNA for the CDR3: TGTGCCATCAGTAAAAAGGACGGCACGGGGGATGGCTACACCTTC.

This chain uses TRBV9 with TRBJ1-2; TRBD1 matches 9 bases. The V and J ends lost 3 bases and 7 bases, in that order; junction bases with no gene match: 10. Germline values: CDR1 SGDLS, CDR2 YYNGEE. The CDR3 covers 15 residues. This CDR3 is CASSDTGTGRSGYTF. CDR3 nucleotides: TGTGCCAGCAGCGATACCGGGACAGGGCGAAGTGGCTACACCTTC.

This clone was detected once. CDR3 sequence: CASSLPDSSTDTQYF. Written as DNA, the CDR3 is TGTGCCAGCAGCCTTCCGGACAGTTCCACAGATACGCAGTATTTT. The chain couples TRBV11-1 to TRBJ2-3; D possibly corresponds to TRBD1 (6 bases). Germline V lookup: CDR1 SGHAT, CDR2 FQDESV (reference sequence). The V and J ends lost 5 bases and 2 bases respectively, with 14 bases between them. This CDR3 contains 15 residues.

The V call is TRBV27, the J call TRBJ2-7, with unresolved D. Germline V gene lookup returns CDR1 MNHEY and CDR2 SMNVEV (reference sequence). V was pared by 6 bases and J by 3 bases, with 12 bases between. The CDR3 sequence is 13 residues long. The DNA of the CDR3 is TGTGCCAGCAGCCCTCAGGTGAACTACGAGCAGTACTTC. Its protein is CASSPQVNYEQYF.

The sample holds a few counts of this clone. V gene TRBV2 combines with J gene TRBJ2-7; 12 bases are shared with TRBD2. The CDR3 is 13 amino acids. V lost 5 bases, J lost 7 bases, and 3 bases stayed unmatched. CDR1 and CDR2 from the germline V gene are SNHLY and FYNNEI. The CDR3 nucleotides are TGTGCCAGCAGTCGAGGACTAGCGGGGGAGCAGTACTTC. This sequence encodes CASSRGLAGEQYF.

The rearrangement uses TRBV4-1 and TRBJ1-1; D is uncertain. CDR1 and CDR2 (germline): MGHRA, YSYEKL. This CDR3 comprises 16 residues. Between the trimmed V and J ends, which lost 0 bases and 1 base, there was a span of 12 bases. CDR3 protein: CASSQEPARQNTEAFF. The CDR3 DNA is TGCGCCAGCAGCCAAGAACCCGCCAGACAGAACACTGAAGCTTTCTTT.